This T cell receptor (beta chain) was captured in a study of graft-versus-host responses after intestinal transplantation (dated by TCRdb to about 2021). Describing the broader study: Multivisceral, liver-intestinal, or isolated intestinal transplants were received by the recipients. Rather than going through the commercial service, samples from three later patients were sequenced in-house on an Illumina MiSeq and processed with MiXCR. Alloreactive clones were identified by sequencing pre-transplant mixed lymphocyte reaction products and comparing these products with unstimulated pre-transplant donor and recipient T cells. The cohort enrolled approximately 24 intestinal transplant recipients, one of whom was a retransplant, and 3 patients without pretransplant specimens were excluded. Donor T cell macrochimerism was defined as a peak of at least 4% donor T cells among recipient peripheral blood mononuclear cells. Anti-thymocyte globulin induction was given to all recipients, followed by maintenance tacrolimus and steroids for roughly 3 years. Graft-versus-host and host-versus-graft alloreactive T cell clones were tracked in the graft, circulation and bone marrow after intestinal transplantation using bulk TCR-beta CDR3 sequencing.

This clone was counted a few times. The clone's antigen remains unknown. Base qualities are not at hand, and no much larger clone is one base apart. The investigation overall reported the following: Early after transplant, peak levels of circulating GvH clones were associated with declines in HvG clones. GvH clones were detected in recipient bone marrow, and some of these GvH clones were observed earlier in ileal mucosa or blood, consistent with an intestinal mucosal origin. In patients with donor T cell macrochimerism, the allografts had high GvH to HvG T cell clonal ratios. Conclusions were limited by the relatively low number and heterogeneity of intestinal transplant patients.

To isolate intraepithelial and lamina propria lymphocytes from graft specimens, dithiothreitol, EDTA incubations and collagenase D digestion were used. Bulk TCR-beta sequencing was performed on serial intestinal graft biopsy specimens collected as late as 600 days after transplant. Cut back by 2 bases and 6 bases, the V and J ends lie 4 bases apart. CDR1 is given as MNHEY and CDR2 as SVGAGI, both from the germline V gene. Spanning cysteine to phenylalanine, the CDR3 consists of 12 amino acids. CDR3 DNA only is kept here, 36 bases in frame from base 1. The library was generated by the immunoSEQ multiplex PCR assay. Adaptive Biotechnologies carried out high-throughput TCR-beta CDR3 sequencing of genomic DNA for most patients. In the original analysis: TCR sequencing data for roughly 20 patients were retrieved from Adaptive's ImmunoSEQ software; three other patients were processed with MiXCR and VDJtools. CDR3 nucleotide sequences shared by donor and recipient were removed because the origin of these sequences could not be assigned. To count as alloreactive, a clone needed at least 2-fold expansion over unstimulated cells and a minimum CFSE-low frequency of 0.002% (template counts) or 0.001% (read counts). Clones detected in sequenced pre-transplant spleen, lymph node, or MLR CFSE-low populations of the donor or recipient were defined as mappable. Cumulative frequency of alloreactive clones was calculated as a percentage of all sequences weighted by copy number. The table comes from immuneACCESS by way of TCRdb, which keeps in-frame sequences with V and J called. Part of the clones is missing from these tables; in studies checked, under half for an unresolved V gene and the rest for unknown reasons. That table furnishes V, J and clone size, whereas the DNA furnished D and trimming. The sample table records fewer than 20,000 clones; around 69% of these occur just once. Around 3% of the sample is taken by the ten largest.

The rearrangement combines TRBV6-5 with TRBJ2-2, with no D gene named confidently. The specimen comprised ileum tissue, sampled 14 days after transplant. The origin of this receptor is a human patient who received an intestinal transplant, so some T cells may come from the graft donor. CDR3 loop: CASSYVPGELFF. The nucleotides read TGTGCCAGCAGTTACGTGCCCGGGGAGCTGTTTTTT.